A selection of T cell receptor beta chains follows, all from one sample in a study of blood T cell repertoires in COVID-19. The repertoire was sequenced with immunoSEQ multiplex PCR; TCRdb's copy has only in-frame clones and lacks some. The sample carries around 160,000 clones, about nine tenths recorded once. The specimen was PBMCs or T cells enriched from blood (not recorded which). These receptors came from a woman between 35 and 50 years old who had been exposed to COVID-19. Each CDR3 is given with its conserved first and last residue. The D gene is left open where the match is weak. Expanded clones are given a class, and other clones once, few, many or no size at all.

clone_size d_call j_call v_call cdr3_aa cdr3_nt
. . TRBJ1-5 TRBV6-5 CASRRGSWPQHF TGTGCCAGCAGAAGGGGGTCCTGGCCCCAGCATTTT
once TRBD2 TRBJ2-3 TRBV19 CASSIPRGGTDTQYF TGTGCCAGTAGTATCCCGCGGGGGGGCACAGATACGCAGTATTTT
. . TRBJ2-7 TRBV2 CASSASTVSYEQYF TGTGCCAGCAGCGCATCGACAGTCTCCTACGAGCAGTACTTC
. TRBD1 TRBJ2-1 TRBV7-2 CASIWDRVNNEQFF TGTGCCAGCATCTGGGACAGGGTGAACAATGAGCAGTTCTTC
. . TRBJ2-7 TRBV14 CASSPGWEQYF TGTGCCAGCAGCCCGGGTTGGGAGCAGTACTTC
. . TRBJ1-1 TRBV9 CASSVGSGPEAFF TGTGCCAGCAGCGTAGGAAGTGGCCCTGAAGCTTTCTTT
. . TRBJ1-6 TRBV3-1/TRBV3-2 CASSQGRNSPLHF TGTGCCAGCAGCCAAGGGCGGAATTCACCCCTCCACTTT
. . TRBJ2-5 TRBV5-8 CASSSRGTAQETQYF TGTGCCAGCAGCTCACGGGGAACCGCCCAAGAGACCCAGTACTTC
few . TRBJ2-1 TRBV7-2 CASSFGNYNEQFF TGTGCCAGCAGCTTCGGGAACTACAATGAGCAGTTCTTC
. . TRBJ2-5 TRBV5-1 CASSFQGETQYF TGCGCCAGCAGCTTCCAGGGGGAGACCCAGTACTTC
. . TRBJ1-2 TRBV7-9 CASTQSTVYGYTF TGTGCCAGCACCCAGTCTACAGTCTATGGCTACACCTTC
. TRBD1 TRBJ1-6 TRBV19 CASSQKTGAGSPLHF TGTGCCAGTAGCCAAAAGACAGGGGCGGGATCACCCCTCCACTTT
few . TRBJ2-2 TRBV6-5 CASSYSNRNTGELFF TGTGCCAGCAGTTACTCGAATAGAAACACCGGGGAGCTGTTTTTT
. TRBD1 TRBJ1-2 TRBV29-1 CSVADRGQGGYTF TGCAGCGTAGCTGACAGGGGGCAGGGTGGCTACACCTTC
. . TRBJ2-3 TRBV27 CAYLSPCTDTQYF TGTGCATACTTGTCACCTTGCACAGATACGCAGTATTTT
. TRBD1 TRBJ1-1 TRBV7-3 CASSSSGTGTTEAFF TGTGCCAGCAGCTCCAGTGGGACAGGGACCACTGAAGCTTTCTTT
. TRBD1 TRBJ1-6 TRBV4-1 CASSQAQGGKSPLHF TGCGCCAGCAGCCAAGCTCAGGGGGGAAAGTCACCCCTCCACTTT
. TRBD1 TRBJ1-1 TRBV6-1 CASSEGQGLEAFF TGTGCCAGCAGTGAAGGACAGGGCCTTGAAGCTTTCTTT
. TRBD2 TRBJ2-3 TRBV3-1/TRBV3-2 CASSHRLAGSKDTQYF TGTGCCAGCAGCCATCGACTAGCGGGGAGCAAAGATACGCAGTATTTT
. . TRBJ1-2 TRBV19 CASTNKQTGNYGYTF TGTGCCAGTACCAATAAACAGACAGGCAACTATGGCTACACCTTC
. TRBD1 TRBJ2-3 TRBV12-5 CASGLVEGATQYF TGTGCTAGTGGTTTGGTAGAGGGGGCTACGCAGTATTTT
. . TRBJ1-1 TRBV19 CASNDRGPEAFF TGTGCCAGTAATGATCGTGGCCCTGAAGCTTTCTTT
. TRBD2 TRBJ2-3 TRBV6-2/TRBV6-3 CASSYSGLAGGWRSPNTQYF TGTGCCAGCAGTTACTCGGGACTAGCGGGAGGGTGGAGGAGCCCTAATACGCAGTATTTT
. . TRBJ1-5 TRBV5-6 CASSFGDRSNQPQHF TGTGCCAGCAGCTTTGGTGACAGAAGCAATCAGCCCCAGCATTTT
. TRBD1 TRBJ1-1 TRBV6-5 CASSIDRVRTEAFF TGTGCCAGCAGTATCGACAGGGTTCGAACTGAAGCTTTCTTT